This TCR beta chain is from a study of T cells in Graves' hyperthyroidism and ophthalmopathy. Findings of the study overall: Before onset, ophthalmopathy was predicted by the model a median roughly 6.8 months earlier. Blood also contained most expanded thyroid clonotypes above 0.001.

No progression to ophthalmopathy during 18 months of follow-up defined stable disease. Clinical symptoms, serum thyroxine, TRAb, thyroid ultrasound and orbital computed tomography informed diagnoses. As concerns this clonotype: Its antigen is as yet unknown.

V lost 4 bases and J 3 bases, leaving 9 bases between the germline ends. The germline CDR1 and CDR2 sequences are SGHTA and FQGNSA. The CDR3 contains 13 residues. Regions amplified from RNA transcripts were the TCR beta CDR3 regions. The HTBI set primed first-round TCR CDR3 RT-PCR. TCRdb reprocessed the multiplex PCR reads via MiXCR and lists one record per CDR3 protein. The sample includes about 47,000 distinct CDR3 sequences, roughly 51% seen only once; the top ten take under 35%. Sequenced material: peripheral blood or thyroid tissue (not recorded which). The chain carries TRBV7-2 and TRBJ1-1, with a tentative D call TRBD1 (6 bases). The sequence was obtained from a young man with Graves' hyperthyroidism. CDR3 residues: CASSSQGYTEAFF. CDR3 bases: TGTGCCAGCAGCTCCCAGGGGTACACTGAAGCTTTCTTT.